This T cell receptor beta chain came from a study of blood T cells in healthy people across ages. Looked up from germline, CDR1 is SGHTA and CDR2 is FQGNSA. With 3 bases clipped from V and 5 bases from J, the junction kept 6 bases outside the gene matches. CDR3 length equals 15 residues. A second PCR, run for about 6 to 12 cycles, used a sample-barcoded 5' primer plus a J-beta primer mix. Using its own MiXCR run on the 5' RACE reads, TCRdb lists one record per CDR3 protein. The table includes 700,000 to 950,000 distinct CDR3 sequences, 40% to 45% detected once. Whole-study findings and limits: The fall in TCR beta diversity per million T cells was roughly linear with age.

Sample donors were healthy Caucasian individuals that came from Russia, aged roughly 6 to 95. This clonotype was detected many times. What it binds is unknown. The sequence was obtained from a woman between 55 and 75 years old in good health. The genes are TRBV7-2 and TRBJ2-7; TRBD2 matches at 11 bases. The source material was blood. CDR3 residues: CASSFTSGSEHEQYF. The CDR3, as DNA: TGTGCCAGCAGCTTCACTAGCGGGAGTGAGCACGAGCAGTACTTC.